This T cell receptor (beta chain) came from a study of Tregs in tolerant kidney transplant recipients. Regulatory T cells were sorted from thawed PBMCs rested overnight at 37°C with approximately 190 IU/ml IL-2. TCRdb keeps only in-frame clones here, not all; method: immunoSEQ multiplex PCR. The sample holds 3,000 to 5,000 clones, 75% to 90% seen once. Germline loops: CDR1 MNHNS, CDR2 SASEGT. This CDR3 is built from 15 residues. V was trimmed by 3 bases and J by 1 base, leaving 7 bases between them. The TCR comes from a human donor who received a combined kidney and bone marrow transplant. The V call is TRBV6-1, the J call TRBJ2-6; D remains ambiguous. The sample here was Tregs from blood, taken before the transplant. The CDR3 region has the DNA TGTGCCAGCAGTGAGTTACTATCTGGGGCCAACGTCCTGACTTTC. The encoded protein is CASSELLSGANVLTF.